These 31 T cell receptor beta chains were all obtained from the same sample, sequenced in a study of lymphopenia after photon versus proton radiotherapy. TCRdb keeps only in-frame clones here, not all; method: immunoSEQ multiplex PCR. The table records some 16,000 clones, 70% to 90% of them present only once. The material sequenced was peripheral blood, taken from a patient treated with proton-based radiotherapy. These receptors originate from a woman aged 55 to 70 with cholangiocarcinoma. Some clones in this sample may be carry-over from other donors' samples.

J is TRBJ2-2 and V is TRBV6-6, with TRBD1 matching 7 bases. Germline V lookup: CDR1 MNHNY, CDR2 SVGAGI (reference sequence). The CDR3 sequence is 16 residues long. V lost 6 bases, J lost 2 bases, and 9 bases stayed unmatched. CDR3 in amino acids: CASRKTGTENTGELFF. Written as DNA, the CDR3 is TGTGCCAGCAGAAAAACCGGGACAGAAAACACCGGGGAGCTGTTTTTT.

V usage is TRBV7-2 and J usage is TRBJ1-1; D unclear. CDR1 is SGHTA, CDR2 FQGNSA, per germline. V was shortened by 6 bases and J by 0 bases, with 8 bases between the two germline ends. CDR3 length equals 13 residues. The CDR3 region is CASSPIVNTEAFF. In DNA, the CDR3 is TGTGCCAGCAGTCCAATTGTGAACACTGAAGCTTTCTTT.

This clone has a single count. The chain employs TRBV1 and TRBJ2-1; no DNA check was done on the table's D call, TRBD2. TRBV1 is shown as a pseudogene. The CDR3 has 18 residues. DNA for the CDR3: TGCACCAGCAGCCAAGATGACATGCCGGACTCCGTCTACAATGAGCAGTTCTTC. This translates into CTSSQDDMPDSVYNEQFF.

The chain recombines TRBV27 with TRBJ1-5; 7 positions match TRBD1. V lost 0 bases, J lost 5 bases, and 1 base stayed unmatched. Germline assignment: CDR1 MNHEY and CDR2 SMNVEV (reference sequence). The CDR3 length is 14 residues. CDR3 in amino acids: CASSLSRGDQPQHF. CDR3 DNA sequence: TGTGCCAGCAGTTTATCCAGGGGGGATCAGCCCCAGCATTTT.

This rearrangement joins TRBV9 to TRBJ2-2; D is ambiguous. The CDR3 covers 16 residues. Germline CDR1 is SGDLS and CDR2 is YYNGEE. Trimming left V 0 bases short and J 0 bases short, with 9 bases between. The CDR3 sequence is CASSVVGRTNTGELFF. The CDR3 coding sequence is TGTGCCAGCAGCGTAGTTGGTAGGACGAACACCGGGGAGCTGTTTTTT.

The chain uses TRBV7-8 and TRBJ2-3, with 13 bases aligning to TRBD2. The germline V gene has CDR1 SGHVS and CDR2 FQNEAQ. The CDR3 loop spans 16 amino acids. V shed 4 bases and J 5 bases; nucleotides not matched to a gene: 6. Written as DNA, the CDR3 is TGTGCCAGCAGCTCGAAACTAGCGGGAGGGCAAGATACGCAGTATTTT. This codes for CASSSKLAGGQDTQYF.

This chain connects TRBV9 to TRBJ2-5; 7 bases map to TRBD2. The ends lost 2 bases at V and 5 bases at J; junction bases unmatched: 6. Looked up from germline, CDR1 is SGDLS and CDR2 is YYNGEE. The CDR3 consists of 14 residues. The CDR3 protein is CASSVKAGVETQYF. The CDR3 nucleotides are TGTGCCAGCAGCGTTAAGGCGGGAGTGGAGACCCAGTACTTC.

The genes are TRBV12-5 and TRBJ1-5; tentative D call: TRBD1 (6 bases). The CDR3 sequence is 17 residues long. CDR1 and CDR2 (germline): LGHNT, FRNRAP. Trimming pared 0 bases from V and 1 base from J, leaving 13 bases between. Here the CDR3 DNA reads TGTGCTAGTGGTTTGGTGGTCGAAACAGGGAGCAATCAGCCCCAGCATTTT. Its translation: CASGLVVETGSNQPQHF.

This chain links TRBV15 with TRBJ1-4, with 10 bases lining up with TRBD1. The V and J ends lost 1 base and 8 bases, in that order; junction bases with no gene match: 4. The CDR3 loop spans 15 amino acids. Germline V CDR1 and CDR2: LNHNV, YYDKDF (reference sequence). CDR3: CATSRGGTGDEKLFF. CDR3 DNA: TGTGCCACCAGCAGAGGGGGGACAGGGGACGAAAAACTGTTTTTT.

The chain has TRBV18 and TRBJ2-7; 9 nucleotides line up with TRBD2. V lost 4 bases to trimming and J lost 2 bases; unmatched junction nucleotides: 3. This CDR3 is 14 amino acids long. The germline gives CDR1 KGHSH, CDR2 LQKENI. As DNA, the CDR3 is TGTGCCAGCTCACTCGCGGGAGGGGCCTACGAGCAGTACTTC. Amino acids: CASSLAGGAYEQYF.

This clone was seen a single time. V and J are TRBV7-9 and TRBJ2-7; D is ambiguous. V was cut by 5 bases and J by 6 bases, with 8 bases left in between. The CDR3 length is 11 residues. Germline V CDR1 and CDR2: SEHNR, FQNEAQ (reference sequence). The CDR3 DNA follows: TGTGCCAGCAGCCCCGGGTTCGAGCAGTACTTC. Encoded protein: CASSPGFEQYF. The whole variable domain, remainder taken from reference TRBV7-9 and TRBJ2-7, is DTGVSQNPRHKITKRGQNVTFRCDPISEHNRLYWYRQTLGQGPEFLTYFQNEAQLEKSRLLSDRFSAERPKGSFSTLEIQRTEQGDSAMYLCASSPGFEQYFGPGTRLTVT.

The chain employs TRBV21-1 and TRBJ2-7; the listed D gene, TRBD1, was not tested against the DNA. TRBV21-1 is a pseudogene. The CDR3 extends over 14 amino acids. CDR3 DNA: TGTGCCAGCAGCAAAGAAGACAGGGTAGGGGAGCAGTACTTC. It is translated as CASSKEDRVGEQYF.

CDR3 in DNA: TGTGCCAGCAGGGTGGGGACACTGAACACTGAAGCTTTCTTT. This codes for CASRVGTLNTEAFF. The rearrangement joins TRBV6-1 to TRBJ1-1; a possible D gene is TRBD1 (6 bases). This CDR3 comprises 14 residues. The germline V gene has CDR1 MNHNS and CDR2 SASEGT. V lost 6 bases, J lost 0 bases, and 11 bases lay in between.

This clone was observed a single time. The genes are TRBV6-6 and TRBJ2-1; possible D gene TRBD1, 6 bases. Looked up from germline, CDR1 is MNHNY and CDR2 is SVGAGI (reference sequence). The CDR3 spans 15 residues. Trimming shortened V by 5 bases and J by 2 bases, and 13 bases separated the two germline ends. The DNA for the CDR3 is TGTGCCAGCAGTCAGCAGGGGAGAGCCTACAATGAGCAGTTCTTC. It translates to CASSQQGRAYNEQFF.

CDR3 region: CASSLGAGGRTDTQYF. CDR3 DNA: TGTGCCAGCAGCTTAGGAGCGGGAGGACGTACAGATACGCAGTATTTT. The J gene is TRBJ2-3, the V gene TRBV7-2, with 9 positions matching TRBD2. V lost 1 base and J lost 3; bases outside the gene matches: 5. Germline assignment: CDR1 SGHTA and CDR2 FQGNSA. There are 16 residues in the CDR3. Filled out from reference TRBV7-2 and TRBJ2-3, the complete variable domain reads GAGVSQSPSNKVTEKGKDVELRCDPISGHTALYWYRQSLGQGLEFLIYFQGNSAPDKSGLPSDRFSAERTGGSVSTLTIQRTQQEDSAVYLCASSLGAGGRTDTQYFGPGTRLTVL.

The J gene is TRBJ2-7, the V gene TRBV6-5; D may be TRBD2 (6 bases). The germline gives CDR1 MNHEY, CDR2 SVGAGI. The CDR3 length is 13 residues. Trimming removed 10 bases at V and 5 bases at J, with 18 bases between. CDR3 in DNA: TGTGCCACATCGGGCGGGGTCCGCCACGAGCAGTACTTC. It translates to CATSGGVRHEQYF.

V usage is TRBV10-2 and J usage is TRBJ2-7; 12 bases fit TRBD2. Germline loops: CDR1 WSHSY, CDR2 SAAADI. Trimming at V came to 4 bases and at J to 2 bases, leaving 9 bases not matched to a gene. This CDR3 is built from 17 residues. The CDR3 nucleotides read TGCGCCAGCAGTGTGGCGTCTAGCGGGGGGGGTGCCTACGAGCAGTACTTC. Encoded protein: CASSVASSGGGAYEQYF.

The V and J genes are TRBV19 and TRBJ2-7; weak D call: TRBD2 (6 bases). The germline CDR1 and CDR2 sequences are LNHDA and SQIVND (reference sequence). The ends were cut back, 6 bases at V and 4 bases at J, with 16 bases in the middle. This CDR3 has 14 residues. The CDR3 region is CASSTSLGGYEQYF. In DNA form, the CDR3 reads TGTGCCAGTAGCACCTCCCTCGGGGGTTACGAGCAGTACTTC. The full variable domain, with the rest looked up from reference TRBV19 and TRBJ2-7, is DGGITQSPKYLFRKEGQNVTLSCEQNLNHDAMYWYRQDPGQGLRLIYYSQIVNDFQKGDIAEGYSVSREKKESFPLTVTSAQKNPTAFYLCASSTSLGGYEQYFGPGTRLTVT.

The chain joins TRBV27 to TRBJ2-4; 9 bases align to TRBD1. The CDR3 loop spans 19 amino acids. V was clipped by 5 bases and J by 1 base; unmatched bases: 15. CDR1 is MNHEY, CDR2 SMNVEV, per germline (reference sequence). Written as DNA, the CDR3 is TGTGCCAGCAGTCCCCGGGGACAGGGAAGGGATTGGGCCAAAAACATTCAGTACTTC. It codes for CASSPRGQGRDWAKNIQYF.

V and J are TRBV27 and TRBJ1-6, with 12 bases lining up with TRBD1. The V gene's germline CDR1 is MNHEY and CDR2 SMNVEV (reference sequence). This CDR3 region has 18 residues. Unmatched junction bases numbered 12, after V lost 8 bases and J lost 4 bases. The CDR3 loop is CASHSGTGGVWYNSPLHF. As DNA, the CDR3 is TGTGCCAGCCATTCCGGGACAGGGGGCGTTTGGTATAATTCACCCCTCCACTTT.

The DNA of the CDR3 is TGTGCCAGCAGCCGAACAGGGGGAGGTGAAAAACTGTTTTTT. Protein product: CASSRTGGGEKLFF. V gene TRBV11-2 combines with J gene TRBJ1-4; TRBD1 agrees at 8 bases. The V segment lost 5 bases and the J segment 7 bases; nucleotides outside the gene matches: 6. Germline CDR1 reads SGHAT; CDR2 reads FQNNGV. This CDR3 comprises 14 residues.

V is TRBV4-1 and J is TRBJ1-5; 7 nucleotides align to TRBD1. Germline assignment: CDR1 MGHRA and CDR2 YSYEKL. The junction had 7 bases not matched to a gene; V was cut back by 4 bases and J by 7 bases. This CDR3 comprises 14 residues. DNA of the CDR3: TGCGCCAGCAGCCCCCGACAGGGACGACAGCCCCAGCATTTT. Translation gives CASSPRQGRQPQHF.

This clone is medium-sized by share. The chain couples TRBV13 to TRBJ2-4; 7 bases map to TRBD2. V lost 0 bases to trimming and J lost 6 bases; unmatched junction nucleotides: 11. Germline loops: CDR1 PRHDT, CDR2 FYEKMQ (reference sequence). This CDR3 is 17 amino acids long. Here the CDR3 reads CASSLGLGGEGLNIQYF. In nucleotides, the CDR3 is TGTGCCAGCAGCTTAGGCCTCGGAGGGGAGGGGCTAAACATTCAGTACTTC.

The table lists this clone with a few counts. CDR3: CASSLDSNNSPLHF. As DNA, the CDR3 is TGTGCCAGCAGCCTGGACAGCAATAATTCACCCCTCCACTTT. V is TRBV7-9 and J is TRBJ1-6, with a weak D call TRBD1 (6 bases). V was trimmed by 5 bases and J by 5 bases, leaving 10 bases between them. CDR1 SEHNR and CDR2 FQNEAQ come from the germline V gene (reference sequence). The CDR3 runs to 14 residues.

The chain combines TRBV6-5 with TRBJ2-6; TRBD2 might be the D (5 bases). Germline CDR1 MNHEY, CDR2 SVGAGI. V was clipped by 5 bases and J by 1 base, with 9 bases between them. The CDR3 has 15 amino acids. This CDR3 reads CASSRGVSGANVLTF. The CDR3 nucleotides read TGTGCCAGCAGTCGGGGTGTTTCTGGGGCCAACGTCCTGACTTTC.

This clone was counted once. The genes are TRBV19 and TRBJ2-7; tentative D call: TRBD2 (6 bases). This CDR3 contains 15 residues. Deletions cut 2 bases from V and 2 bases from J, with 13 bases between. Germline V lookup: CDR1 LNHDA, CDR2 SQIVND (reference sequence). The CDR3 nucleotides are TGTGCCAGTAGTATATCGGGGGAAGGAGCCTACGAGCAGTACTTC. Its protein product is CASSISGEGAYEQYF.

The CDR3 region is CASSPRVRAYSYTF. The CDR3 nucleotides are TGTGCCAGCAGCCCCCGGGTCAGGGCTTATAGCTACACCTTC. The chain couples TRBV7-2 to TRBJ1-2; D may be TRBD1 (5 bases). Germline CDR1 SGHTA, CDR2 FQGNSA. Trimming removed 5 bases from V and 9 bases from J, with 19 bases in between. CDR3 size: 14 residues.

The chain links TRBV19 to TRBJ2-2, with 8 positions matching TRBD1. The V segment lost 1 base and the J segment 3 bases; nucleotides outside the gene matches: 7. Germline CDR1 is LNHDA and CDR2 is SQIVND (reference sequence). CDR3 length: 17 amino acids. The CDR3 is CASSIVVGQGHTGELFF. CDR3 nucleotides: TGTGCCAGTAGTATAGTCGTAGGACAGGGTCACACCGGGGAGCTGTTTTTT.

The chain carries TRBV25-1 and TRBJ1-4, with 10 nucleotides matching TRBD1. This CDR3 is built from 15 residues. Germline CDR1 and CDR2: MGHDK and SYGVNS. V lost 3 bases to trimming and J lost 8 bases; unmatched junction nucleotides: 6. The CDR3 spells CASSDPGQGGEKLFF. The CDR3 DNA reads TGTGCCAGCAGTGACCCTGGACAGGGGGGCGAAAAACTGTTTTTT.

This clone was seen once. V and J are TRBV10-3 and TRBJ2-7; the D gene could be TRBD1 or TRBD2 (5 bases each). Per the germline V gene, CDR1 is ENHRY and CDR2 is SYGVKD. The V end lost 5 bases, the J end lost 2 bases, and 16 bases lay between the germline ends. CDR3 length equals 15 residues. The CDR3 loop reads CAISNRDLQTYEQYF. The CDR3 bases are TGTGCCATCAGTAACCGGGACCTCCAGACCTACGAGCAGTACTTC.

The rearrangement links TRBV14 to TRBJ1-1; no clear D. V was clipped by 0 bases and J by 3 bases, with 11 bases between them. The CDR3 runs to 15 residues. Germline V gives CDR1 SGHDN, CDR2 FVKESK. As DNA, the CDR3 is TGTGCCAGCAGCCAAGATGTCAGCCGAGACACTGAAGCTTTCTTT. This gives the protein CASSQDVSRDTEAFF.